What follows are 27 T cell receptor beta chains derived from one specimen sequenced in a study of CD8 T cells in Susac syndrome. After extraction with the RNeasy kit, roughly 0.45 to 1 ug of the RNA was reverse transcribed using random hexamers. MiXCR, run by TCRdb on the immunoSEQ multiplex PCR reads, gives a single entry per CDR3 protein. The sample lists about 180,000 distinct CDR3 sequences; nearly 97% were seen once. Source material: CD4+ T cells from PBMCs. These receptors came from a human donor with multiple sclerosis.

The chain recombines TRBV20-1 with TRBJ2-1; 8 nucleotides align to TRBD2. The CDR3 totals 13 residues. The V gene's germline CDR1 is DFQATT and CDR2 SNEGSKA (reference sequence). J was trimmed by 5 bases and V by 4 bases; bases with no gene match: 4. CDR3 sequence: CSATGTSHNEQFF. The CDR3 DNA reads as TGCAGTGCTACCGGGACTAGTCACAATGAGCAGTTCTTC.

The rearrangement joins TRBV29-1 to TRBJ2-7; 9 bases fit TRBD1. This CDR3 is built from 13 residues. In germline, CDR1 is SQVTM, CDR2 ANQGSEA. Trimming removed 7 bases from V and 3 bases from J; junction bases left unmatched: 7. For the CDR3, the DNA is TGCAGCGCGGGACAGGGTAGTGTCTACGAGCAGTACTTC. Amino acid sequence: CSAGQGSVYEQYF.

The chain joins TRBV3-1 to TRBJ1-5; TRBD1 might be the D (5 bases). The CDR3 contains 16 residues. Trimming left V 0 bases short and J 1 base short, with 10 bases between. Germline loops: CDR1 LGHDT, CDR2 YNNKEL (reference sequence). CDR3 loop: CASSQDRRGSNQPQHF. CDR3 in DNA: TGTGCCAGCAGCCAAGACCGGAGGGGAAGCAATCAGCCCCAGCATTTT. The full variable domain, with the rest looked up from reference TRBV3-1 and TRBJ1-5, is DTAVSQTPKYLVTQMGNDKSIKCEQNLGHDTMYWYKQDSKKFLKIMFSYNNKELIINETVPNRFSPKSPDKAHLNLHINSLELGDSAVYFCASSQDRRGSNQPQHFGDGTRLSIL.

This chain connects TRBV19 to TRBJ2-7; D is unresolved. Trimming shortened V by 5 bases and J by 2 bases, and 13 bases separated the two germline ends. Germline-derived CDR1 and CDR2 are LNHDA and SQIVND (reference sequence). The CDR3 is made up of 14 amino acids. The CDR3 loop is CASSVRQAAYEQYF. The DNA of the CDR3 is TGTGCCAGTAGTGTCCGACAAGCCGCCTACGAGCAGTACTTC.

This clonotype was observed once. This chain connects TRBV12-5 to TRBJ2-7; D gene uncertain. Germline loops: CDR1 LGHNT, CDR2 FRNRAP. Deletions cut 6 bases from V and 5 bases from J, with 14 bases between. There are 13 residues in the CDR3. The CDR3 reads CASGLESVHEQYF. CDR3 nucleotides: TGTGCTAGTGGCCTTGAATCGGTCCACGAGCAGTACTTC. Filled out from reference TRBV12-5 and TRBJ2-7, the complete variable domain reads DARVTQTPRHKVTEMGQEVTMRCQPILGHNTVFWYRQTMMQGLELLAYFRNRAPLDDSGMPKDRFSAEMPDATLATLKIQPSEPRDSAVYFCASGLESVHEQYFGPGTRLTVT.

This clonotype was recorded only once. The chain combines TRBV7-9 with TRBJ1-5; D gene uncertain. Germline CDR1 reads SEHNR; CDR2 reads FQNEAQ (reference sequence). V was pared by 3 bases and J by 5 bases, with 11 bases between. This CDR3 has 14 amino acids. CDR3 nucleotides: TGTGCCAGCAGCTTGGGTGATACATATCAGCCCCAGCATTTT. Translating it yields CASSLGDTYQPQHF.

The rearrangement uses TRBV30 and TRBJ1-1; D not certain. The CDR3 runs to 14 residues. The germline V and J ends were trimmed by 0 bases and 6 bases, with 14 bases remaining between them. Germline V gene lookup returns CDR1 GTSNPN and CDR2 SVGIG (reference sequence). CDR3 bases: TGTGCCTGGAGTGTATCGGGGATTGTCGCTGAAGCTTTCTTT. Amino acids: CAWSVSGIVAEAFF.

The chain employs TRBV29-1 and TRBJ2-7; D gene unclear. CDR1 is SQVTM and CDR2 is ANQGSEA in the germline V gene. V dropped 3 bases and J dropped 4 bases, with 16 bases sitting between them. This CDR3 region has 14 residues. This CDR3 reads CSVDSSESPYEQYF. CDR3 DNA: TGCAGCGTTGATAGCAGCGAATCTCCGTACGAGCAGTACTTC.

This rearrangement joins TRBV20-1 to TRBJ1-6; a possible D gene is TRBD1 (6 bases). The CDR3 spans 14 residues. V shed 3 bases and J shed 9 bases, with 15 bases lying between them. Germline V gene lookup returns CDR1 DFQATT and CDR2 SNEGSKA (reference sequence). The CDR3 sequence: CSARHREPVSPLHF. The CDR3 bases are TGCAGTGCTAGGCACAGGGAACCCGTTTCACCCCTCCACTTT.

The chain has TRBV3-1 and TRBJ2-3; no reliable D call. Germline CDR1 and CDR2: LGHDT and YNNKEL (reference sequence). The CDR3 loop spans 12 amino acids. Trimming took 3 bases from V and 5 from J, leaving 6 bases between them. The CDR3 DNA is TGTGCCAGCAGCCATCGGATAGATACGCAGTATTTT. Encoded protein: CASSHRIDTQYF.

The chain combines TRBV30 with TRBJ2-6; D is ambiguous. Germline CDR1 GTSNPN, CDR2 SVGIG (reference sequence). V dropped 2 bases and J dropped 0 bases, with 8 bases sitting between them. The length of the CDR3 is 15 residues. The CDR3, as DNA: TGTGCCTGGAGTCCAGACGTCTCTGGGGCCAACGTCCTGACTTTC. It specifies CAWSPDVSGANVLTF.

The chain couples TRBV7-6 to TRBJ2-1, with 9 bases lining up with TRBD2. V was clipped by 4 bases and J by 2 bases; unmatched bases: 9. Germline loops: CDR1 SGHVS, CDR2 FNYEAQ. The CDR3 totals 17 residues. The CDR3 DNA follows: TGTGCCAGCAGCTCTCGTGGTCCTAGCGGGGCCTACAATGAGCAGTTCTTC. Translation: CASSSRGPSGAYNEQFF.

The chain employs TRBV3-1 and TRBJ2-5; D ambiguous. V lost 0 bases, J lost 5 bases, and 7 bases lay in between. CDR1 is LGHDT, CDR2 YNNKEL, per germline (reference sequence). The CDR3 contains 13 residues. CDR3 sequence: CASSQERVETQYF. The CDR3, as DNA: TGTGCCAGCAGCCAAGAAAGGGTGGAGACCCAGTACTTC.

The rearrangement uses TRBV20-1 and TRBJ1-2; possible D gene TRBD1, 5 bases. This CDR3 comprises 11 residues. V gave up 1 base and J gave up 11 bases, with 11 bases separating them. Germline V gene sequence: CDR1 DFQATT, CDR2 SNEGSKA (reference sequence). In nucleotides, the CDR3 is TGCAGTGCTAGAGGCAGGGAGGTTTACACCTTC. Amino acid sequence: CSARGREVYTF.

The chain couples TRBV4-1 to TRBJ1-5, with TRBD1 matching over 7 bases. This CDR3 has 19 residues. Germline V gene sequence: CDR1 MGHRA, CDR2 YSYEKL. The V segment lost 0 bases and the J segment 0 bases; nucleotides outside the gene matches: 11. CDR3 sequence: CASSQDFFPGQHSNQPQHF. DNA for the CDR3: TGCGCCAGCAGCCAAGACTTTTTCCCGGGACAGCATAGCAATCAGCCCCAGCATTTT.

This chain uses TRBV3-1 with TRBJ1-1, with 7 bases aligning to TRBD1. V shed 5 bases, J shed 6 bases, and the junction held 12 bases outside the gene matches. Germline V CDR1 and CDR2: LGHDT, YNNKEL (reference sequence). There are 15 residues in the CDR3. DNA for the CDR3: TGTGCCAGCAGCGGACAGGCCTCCCGCTCGCCTGAAGCTTTCTTT. It codes for CASSGQASRSPEAFF.

The chain employs TRBV28 and TRBJ2-5, with 12 bases lining up with TRBD2. Looked up from germline, CDR1 is MDHEN and CDR2 is SYDVKM. V lost 6 bases, J lost 5 bases, and 7 bases stayed unmatched. The CDR3 extends over 15 amino acids. DNA for the CDR3: TGTGCCAGCAGCCTCTCTAGCGGGGGGGTGGAGACCCAGTACTTC. Translated, it gives CASSLSSGGVETQYF.

The CDR3: CASSQAAGKYNEQFF. The CDR3 coding sequence is TGTGCCAGCAGCCAAGCAGCGGGGAAATACAATGAGCAGTTCTTC. The chain couples TRBV3-1 to TRBJ2-1; 7 nucleotides align to TRBD2. V was pared by 1 base and J by 4 bases, with 4 bases of the junction left unmatched. CDR1 is LGHDT and CDR2 is YNNKEL in the germline V gene (reference sequence). This CDR3 has 15 amino acids.

The CDR3 loop reads CSAVDGGSTQYF. The DNA of the CDR3 is TGCAGTGCCGTTGACGGAGGATCGACCCAGTACTTC. This chain connects TRBV20-1 to TRBJ2-5; the D gene is possibly TRBD2 (5 bases). Between the trimmed V and J ends, which lost 6 bases and 7 bases, there was a span of 15 bases. CDR1 is DFQATT and CDR2 is SNEGSKA in the germline V gene (reference sequence). There are 12 residues in the CDR3.

The genes are TRBV25-1 and TRBJ1-1, with 9 bases matching TRBD1. Germline V gene data show CDR1 as MGHDK and CDR2 as SYGVNS. Trimming removed 5 bases from V and 5 bases from J; junction bases left unmatched: 6. The CDR3 is 14 residues long. This CDR3 is CASSTTGTGTEAFF. The CDR3 region has the DNA TGTGCCAGCAGTACTACCGGGACAGGGACTGAAGCTTTCTTT.

About this clonotype itself: The junction differs from germline at one of its ends, possibly a read error. The chain links TRBV7-7 to TRBJ2-5; D is possibly TRBD1 (5 bases). CDR1 and CDR2 from the germline V gene are SSHAT and FNYEAQ (reference sequence). This CDR3 spans 13 amino acids. CDR3 region: CASSLSGKETQYF. The CDR3 region has the DNA TGTGCTAGCAGCTTATCAGGGAAAGAGACCCAGTACTTC.

CDR3 sequence (DNA): TGTGCCAGCAATTCCCAAGCCGGGGAGCTGTTTTTT. Protein sequence: CASNSQAGELFF. The V and J genes are TRBV6-2 or TRBV6-3 and TRBJ2-2; D not resolved. Trimming removed 7 bases at V and 6 bases at J, with 9 bases between. The CDR3 runs 12 residues. CDR1 is MNHEY and CDR2 is SVGEGT in the germline V gene.

V gene TRBV29-1 combines with J gene TRBJ2-1, with 9 nucleotides matching TRBD1. CDR1 is SQVTM, CDR2 ANQGSEA, per germline. V shed 2 bases and J 1 base; nucleotides not matched to a gene: 15. The CDR3 sequence is 19 residues long. CDR3 protein: CSVEPLPPPGTGSYNEQFF. In nucleotides, the CDR3 is TGCAGCGTTGAACCCCTTCCCCCACCCGGGACAGGGTCCTACAATGAGCAGTTCTTC.

This chain uses TRBV30 with TRBJ2-1; 8 positions match TRBD2. J gave up 7 bases and V 1 base, and 6 bases lay outside the gene matches. In germline, CDR1 is GTSNPN, CDR2 SVGIG (reference sequence). The CDR3 contains 14 residues. The CDR3 DNA reads as TGTGCCTGGAGTGGACGGGGGGGCTGGAATGAGCAGTTCTTC. Amino acid sequence: CAWSGRGGWNEQFF.

The chain couples TRBV5-6 to TRBJ2-1, with unresolved D. The ends were cut back, 0 bases at V and 9 bases at J, with 7 bases in the middle. The germline V gene encodes CDR1 SGHDT and CDR2 YYEEEE. This CDR3 has 12 amino acids. CDR3 DNA: TGTGCCAGCAGCTTGGTCCTGGGTGAGCAGTTCTTC. Encoded protein: CASSLVLGEQFF.

The V and J genes are TRBV15 and TRBJ1-1; a weak D match, TRBD1 (5 bases). V was pared by 0 bases and J by 0 bases, with 8 bases between. This CDR3 has 15 residues. Germline loops: CDR1 LNHNV, CDR2 YYDKDF (reference sequence). The CDR3 region is CATSREGGMNTEAFF. The CDR3 DNA sequence: TGTGCCACCAGCAGAGAGGGGGGAATGAACACTGAAGCTTTCTTT. Supplemented by reference TRBV15 and TRBJ1-1, the full variable domain reads DAMVIQNPRYQVTQFGKPVTLSCSQTLNHNVMYWYQQKSSQAPKLLFHYYDKDFNNEADTPDNFQSRRPNTSFCFLDIRSPGLGDTAMYLCATSREGGMNTEAFFGQGTRLTVV.

The chain uses TRBV10-3 and TRBJ1-2, with D hard to call. The germline V and J ends were trimmed by 8 bases and 2 bases, with 12 bases remaining between them. This CDR3 has 13 amino acids. In germline, CDR1 is ENHRY, CDR2 SYGVKD. CDR3 DNA: TGTGCCATCCAGGTTCAGCCAAACTATGGCTACACCTTC. This codes for CAIQVQPNYGYTF.